The 25 T cell receptor beta chains listed next were all sequenced from one sample in a study of blood T cell repertoires in COVID-19. Assay used: immunoSEQ multiplex PCR; TCRdb lists only in-frame clones, some missing. The sample gives tens of thousands of clones, around four fifths of which show up once; 5% to 7% is in the top ten. The sequencing sample was made of peripheral blood. These receptors were obtained from a man between 50 and 59 years old with active COVID-19.

The chain has TRBV27 and TRBJ1-6; D may be TRBD1 (6 bases). The CDR3 consists of 14 residues. The germline V gene encodes CDR1 MNHEY and CDR2 SMNVEV (reference sequence). Between the trimmed V and J ends, which lost 6 bases and 10 bases, there was a span of 16 bases. In nucleotides, the CDR3 is TGTGCCAGCAGGGATACAGGGCTGGGGTCACCCCTCCACTTT. The encoded protein is CASRDTGLGSPLHF.

CDR3 region: CASTHSARRDNEQFF. The CDR3 nucleotides are TGTGCCAGTACTCATTCGGCGCGGCGGGACAATGAGCAGTTCTTC. V gene TRBV19 combines with J gene TRBJ2-1, with D perhaps matching TRBD2 (5 bases). The germline CDR1 and CDR2 sequences are LNHDA and SQIVND (reference sequence). The V gene lost 7 bases and the J gene lost 5 bases, with 18 bases spanning the gap. The CDR3 runs 15 residues. Together with reference TRBV19 and TRBJ2-1, the CDR3 gives the full variable domain: DGGITQSPKYLFRKEGQNVTLSCEQNLNHDAMYWYRQDPGQGLRLIYYSQIVNDFQKGDIAEGYSVSREKKESFPLTVTSAQKNPTAFYLCASTHSARRDNEQFFGPGTRLTVL.

This clone was observed a handful of times. V usage is TRBV7-9 and J usage is TRBJ2-7, with D hard to call. V lost 5 bases and J lost 3, with 17 bases in between. This CDR3 comprises 15 residues. From germline, CDR1 is SEHNR and CDR2 FQNEAQ (reference sequence). Written as DNA, the CDR3 is TGTGCCAGCAGCCGCCTAGGTGGAGCATTCTACGAGCAGTACTTC. It is translated as CASSRLGGAFYEQYF.

This clone was observed a single time. The V call is TRBV29-1, the J call TRBJ1-1; no clear D gene. Germline CDR1 SQVTM, CDR2 ANQGSEA. Trimming left V 7 bases short and J 10 bases short, with 13 bases between. The CDR3 covers 10 residues. The CDR3 protein is CSADIGGAFF. CDR3 coding DNA: TGCAGCGCCGATATTGGAGGAGCTTTCTTT.

This clone occurred once. This chain connects TRBV23-1 to TRBJ2-7; D might be TRBD1 (6 bases). TRBV23-1 is labeled an ORF, and its function is uncertain. This CDR3 has 14 amino acids. V was cut by 0 bases and J by 1 base, with 7 bases left in between. CDR3 in DNA: TGCGCCAGCAGTCAATCCGACAGGTCCTACGAGCAGTACTTC. It translates to CASSQSDRSYEQYF.

The rearrangement links TRBV10-2 to TRBJ2-1, with TRBD2 identical over 12 bases. Germline loops: CDR1 WSHSY, CDR2 SAAADI. There are 14 residues in the CDR3. Trimming removed 6 bases from V and 4 bases from J; junction bases left unmatched: 1. CDR3 in amino acids: CASSTSGGYNEQFF. The CDR3 DNA reads TGCGCCAGCAGCACTAGCGGGGGGTACAATGAGCAGTTCTTC.

The gene calls are TRBV7-2 and TRBJ2-2; D not resolved. The CDR3 loop spans 12 amino acids. Germline CDR1 is SGHTA and CDR2 is FQGNSA. The V end was cut by 1 base, the J end by 7 bases, with 4 bases between. CDR3 sequence reads: CASSLEYGELFF. CDR3 nucleotides: TGTGCCAGCAGCTTAGAATACGGGGAGCTGTTTTTT.

The V call is TRBV3-1 (or the pseudogene TRBV3-2), the J call TRBJ2-3, with D perhaps TRBD2 (5 bases). The CDR3 is 15 residues long. Trimming cost V 2 bases and J 7 bases, with 16 bases left between them. Germline V lookup: CDR1 LGHDT, CDR2 YNNKEL (reference sequence). CDR3 sequence: CASSQRSLDGNTQYF. CDR3 in DNA: TGTGCCAGCAGCCAACGATCACTAGACGGGAATACGCAGTATTTT.

V is TRBV7-9 and J is TRBJ1-1, with TRBD1 as a possible D gene (5 bases). This CDR3 is built from 11 residues. From germline, CDR1 is SEHNR and CDR2 FQNEAQ (reference sequence). The CDR3 loop reads CAPGGNTEAFF. CDR3 DNA: TGTGCACCCGGGGGTAACACTGAAGCTTTCTTT.

This clone came up once. The V and J genes are TRBV5-4 and TRBJ2-5, with a possible D match to TRBD2 (5 bases). V lost 2 bases to trimming and J lost 2 bases, with 13 bases between them. CDR3 length equals 15 residues. Per the germline V gene, CDR1 is SGHNT and CDR2 is YYREEE (reference sequence). The CDR3 sequence is CASSFRSGIQETQYF. The CDR3, as DNA: TGTGCCAGCAGCTTTCGTTCGGGAATACAAGAGACCCAGTACTTC.

The chain is built from TRBV6-5 and TRBJ1-2; TRBD1 matches 8 bases. Trimming took 1 base from V and 5 from J; bases not matched to a gene: 6. This CDR3 is 15 amino acids long. Germline V CDR1 and CDR2: MNHEY, SVGAGI. The CDR3 sequence: CASSYYRQGWYGYTF. The CDR3 DNA follows: TGTGCCAGCAGTTACTACAGACAGGGGTGGTATGGCTACACCTTC.

J is TRBJ1-1 and V is TRBV19, with D tentatively TRBD1 (6 bases). The CDR3 is made up of 13 amino acids. Trimming left V 6 bases short and J 1 base short, with 9 bases between. Germline V CDR1 and CDR2: LNHDA, SQIVND (reference sequence). This chain's CDR3 is CASSQTGNTEAFF. CDR3 DNA sequence: TGTGCCAGTAGCCAGACAGGGAACACTGAAGCTTTCTTT.

The CDR3 loop reads CASSLSPTGLTQYF. As DNA, the CDR3 is TGTGCCAGCAGCTTATCGCCGACAGGGCTGACCCAGTACTTC. The chain uses TRBV7-7 and TRBJ2-5; TRBD1 matches at 7 bases. V trimming: 2 bases; J trimming: 7 bases; junction bases outside the gene matches: 7. Germline assignment: CDR1 SSHAT and CDR2 FNYEAQ (reference sequence). The CDR3 runs to 14 residues.

This clone was seen only a few times. The V and J genes are TRBV6-1 and TRBJ2-5; 10 bases fit TRBD2. J lost 2 bases, V lost 2 bases, and 2 bases had no gene match. In germline, CDR1 is MNHNS, CDR2 SASEGT. This CDR3 comprises 15 residues. The CDR3 loop is CASSEFSGGQETQYF. CDR3 coding DNA: TGTGCCAGCAGTGAATTTAGCGGGGGGCAAGAGACCCAGTACTTC.

In its sample, this clone was seen a few times. The CDR3: CASRGTGVNTIYF. CDR3 coding DNA: TGTGCCAGCAGGGGGACAGGGGTAAACACCATATATTTT. The chain joins TRBV12-3 or TRBV12-4 to TRBJ1-3; 10 bases agree with TRBD1. Losses at the gene ends were 6 bases for V and 6 bases for J; bases not matched to a gene: 2. The CDR3 totals 13 residues.

The rearrangement joins TRBV5-1 to TRBJ2-4; D unresolved. This CDR3 contains 16 residues. Germline assignment: CDR1 SGHRS and CDR2 YFSETQ. V was cut by 0 bases and J by 4 bases, with 14 bases left in between. The CDR3 sequence: CASSLGSRPEKNIQYF. The CDR3 DNA follows: TGCGCCAGCAGCTTGGGGTCCCGTCCGGAGAAAAACATTCAGTACTTC.

V usage is TRBV7-9 and J usage is TRBJ1-4, with D hard to call. Trimming took 5 bases from V and 8 from J, leaving 18 bases between them. Germline lookup yields CDR1 SEHNR and CDR2 FQNEAQ (reference sequence). There are 15 residues in the CDR3. This chain's CDR3 is CASSQRGIDVEKLFF. The CDR3 DNA reads as TGTGCCAGCAGCCAGCGGGGAATAGATGTAGAAAAACTGTTTTTT.

This chain uses TRBV6-5 with TRBJ2-2; D gene ambiguous. Germline V gene lookup returns CDR1 MNHEY and CDR2 SVGAGI. V gave up 6 bases and J gave up 3 bases, with 5 bases separating them. CDR3 length: 12 amino acids. Written as DNA, the CDR3 is TGTGCCAGCAGCGGGTACACCGGGGAGCTGTTTTTT. Translation gives CASSGYTGELFF.

This chain connects TRBV30 to TRBJ2-5, with TRBD2 identical over 11 bases. Germline CDR1 reads GTSNPN; CDR2 reads SVGIG (reference sequence). This CDR3 is built from 15 residues. V trimming: 4 bases; J trimming: 3 bases; junction bases outside the gene matches: 7. As DNA, the CDR3 is TGTGCCTGGATTCCTAGCGGGAGGCCGGAAGAGACCCAGTACTTC. As protein: CAWIPSGRPEETQYF.

This chain joins TRBV10-2 and TRBJ1-1; D gene uncertain. Germline V CDR1 and CDR2: WSHSY, SAAADI. Between the trimmed V and J ends, which lost 2 bases and 0 bases, there was a span of 7 bases. The CDR3 has 14 amino acids. Here the CDR3 DNA reads TGCGCCAGCAGTGAGCGGAGAGTGAACACTGAAGCTTTCTTT. Its protein product is CASSERRVNTEAFF.

CDR3 amino acids: CASSLSTGVGETQYF. The CDR3 DNA sequence: TGTGCCAGCAGTTTGTCGACAGGGGTCGGCGAGACCCAGTACTTC. The chain recombines TRBV27 with TRBJ2-5, with TRBD1 matching over 8 bases. J gave up 5 bases and V 3 bases, and 8 bases lay outside the gene matches. CDR3 size: 15 residues. Germline CDR1 is MNHEY and CDR2 is SMNVEV (reference sequence).

The chain joins TRBV4-2 to TRBJ2-7; 7 positions match TRBD2. CDR1 and CDR2 (germline): LGHNA, YNFKEQ. V lost 4 bases and J lost 2; bases outside the gene matches: 20. The CDR3 is 19 amino acids. CDR3 bases: TGTGCCAGCAGCCGGACTATAGCGTCGGGAGGCACCCCTCCCTACGAGCAGTACTTC. Translating it yields CASSRTIASGGTPPYEQYF.

The genes are TRBV9 and TRBJ1-2, with TRBD1 matching 7 bases. Looked up from germline, CDR1 is SGDLS and CDR2 is YYNGEE. The CDR3 extends over 14 amino acids. V lost 6 bases to trimming and J lost 3 bases; unmatched junction nucleotides: 8. CDR3 sequence (DNA): TGTGCCAGCACCTACCGGGACAGAGACTATGGCTACACCTTC. Amino acid sequence: CASTYRDRDYGYTF.

The gene calls are TRBV12-3 or TRBV12-4 and TRBJ2-1, with 8 bases fitting TRBD2. The CDR3 totals 13 residues. The V and J ends lost 7 bases and 8 bases, in that order; junction bases with no gene match: 7. The CDR3 spells CASTKRGSYEQFF. CDR3 DNA sequence: TGTGCCAGCACCAAGCGGGGGAGCTATGAGCAGTTCTTC.

This clone was seen more than once but under ten times. The rearrangement links TRBV24-1 to TRBJ1-1; D is perhaps TRBD1 (5 bases). The length of the CDR3 is 13 residues. Germline-derived CDR1 and CDR2 are KGHDR and SFDVKD. Trimming pared 2 bases from V and 7 bases from J, leaving 10 bases between. The CDR3 loop reads CATSDSWGGEAFF. The CDR3, as DNA: TGTGCCACCAGTGATTCATGGGGCGGTGAAGCTTTCTTT.